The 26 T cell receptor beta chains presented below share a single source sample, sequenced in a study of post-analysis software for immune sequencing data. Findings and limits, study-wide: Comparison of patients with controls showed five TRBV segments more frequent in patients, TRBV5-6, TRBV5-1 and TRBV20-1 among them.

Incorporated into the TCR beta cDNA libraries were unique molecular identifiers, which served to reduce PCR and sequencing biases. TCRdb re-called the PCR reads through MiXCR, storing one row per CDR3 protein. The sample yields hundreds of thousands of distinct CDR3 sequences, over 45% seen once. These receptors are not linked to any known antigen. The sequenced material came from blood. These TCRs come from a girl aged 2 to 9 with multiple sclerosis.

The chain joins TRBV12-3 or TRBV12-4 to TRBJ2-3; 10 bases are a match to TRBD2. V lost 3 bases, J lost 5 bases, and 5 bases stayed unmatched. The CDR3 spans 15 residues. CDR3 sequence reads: CASSLDERGGDTQYF. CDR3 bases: TGTGCCAGCAGTTTGGATGAGCGGGGGGGAGATACGCAGTATTTT.

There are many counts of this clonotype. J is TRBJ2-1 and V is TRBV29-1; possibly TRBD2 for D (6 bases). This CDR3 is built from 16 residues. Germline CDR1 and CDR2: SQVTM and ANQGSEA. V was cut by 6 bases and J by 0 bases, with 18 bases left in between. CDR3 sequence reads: CSVVHSSASSYNEQFF. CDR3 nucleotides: TGCAGCGTAGTCCACTCTAGCGCGAGCTCCTACAATGAGCAGTTCTTC.

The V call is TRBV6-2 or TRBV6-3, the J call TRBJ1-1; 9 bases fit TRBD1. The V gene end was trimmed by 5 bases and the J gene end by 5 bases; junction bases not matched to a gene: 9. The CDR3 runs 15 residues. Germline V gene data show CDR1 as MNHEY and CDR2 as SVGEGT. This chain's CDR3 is CASSPLQGARTEAFF. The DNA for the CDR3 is TGTGCCAGCAGTCCCTTACAGGGGGCAAGGACTGAAGCTTTCTTT.

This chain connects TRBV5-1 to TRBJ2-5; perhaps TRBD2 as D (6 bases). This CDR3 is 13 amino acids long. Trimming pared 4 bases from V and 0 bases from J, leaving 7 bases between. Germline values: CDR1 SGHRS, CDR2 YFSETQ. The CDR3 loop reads CASSGGDQETQYF. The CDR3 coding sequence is TGCGCCAGCAGCGGCGGGGACCAAGAGACCCAGTACTTC.

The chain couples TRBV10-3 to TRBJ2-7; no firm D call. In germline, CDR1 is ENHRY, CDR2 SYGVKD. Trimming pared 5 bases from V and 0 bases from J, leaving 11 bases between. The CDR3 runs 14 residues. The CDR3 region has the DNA TGTGCCATCAGTAATACCAAGAGCTCCTACGAGCAGTACTTC. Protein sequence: CAISNTKSSYEQYF.

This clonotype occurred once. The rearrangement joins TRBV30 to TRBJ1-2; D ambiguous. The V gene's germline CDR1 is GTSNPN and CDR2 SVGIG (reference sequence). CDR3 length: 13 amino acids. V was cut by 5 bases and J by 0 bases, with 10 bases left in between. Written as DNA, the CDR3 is TGTGCCTGGGGTCCTAGAGCTAACTATGGCTACACCTTC. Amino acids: CAWGPRANYGYTF.

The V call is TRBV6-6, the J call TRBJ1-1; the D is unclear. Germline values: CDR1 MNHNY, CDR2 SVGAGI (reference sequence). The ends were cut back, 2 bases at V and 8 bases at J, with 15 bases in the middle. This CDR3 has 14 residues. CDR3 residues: CASSYLRGAGEAFF. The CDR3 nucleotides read TGTGCCAGCAGTTACCTCAGAGGAGCGGGGGAAGCTTTCTTT.

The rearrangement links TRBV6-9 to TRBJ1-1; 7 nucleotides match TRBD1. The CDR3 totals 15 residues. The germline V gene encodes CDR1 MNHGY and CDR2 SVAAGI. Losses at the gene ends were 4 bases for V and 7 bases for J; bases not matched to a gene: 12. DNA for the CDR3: TGTGCCAGCAGTTCAGGAGGAGGGGGCGGTCATGAAGCTTTCTTT. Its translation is CASSSGGGGGHEAFF.

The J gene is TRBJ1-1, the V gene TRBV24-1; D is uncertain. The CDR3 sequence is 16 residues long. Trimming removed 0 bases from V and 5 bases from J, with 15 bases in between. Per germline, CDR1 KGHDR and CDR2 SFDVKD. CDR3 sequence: CATSDLARRRRTEAFF. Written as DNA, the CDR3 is TGTGCCACCAGTGATTTGGCCCGACGGAGGAGGACTGAAGCTTTCTTT.

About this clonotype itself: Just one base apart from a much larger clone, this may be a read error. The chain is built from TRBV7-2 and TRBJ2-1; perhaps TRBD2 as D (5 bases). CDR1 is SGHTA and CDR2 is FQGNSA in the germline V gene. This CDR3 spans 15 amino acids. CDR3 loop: CASSPGLPSYNEKFF. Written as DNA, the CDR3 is TGTGCCAGCAGCCCCGGACTCCCTAGCTACAATGAGAAGTTCTTC.

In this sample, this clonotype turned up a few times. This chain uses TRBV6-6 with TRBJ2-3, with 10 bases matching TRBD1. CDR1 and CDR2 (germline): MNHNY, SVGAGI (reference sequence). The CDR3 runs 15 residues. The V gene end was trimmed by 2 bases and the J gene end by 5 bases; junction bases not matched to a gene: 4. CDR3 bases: TGTGCCAGCAGTTACCGGACAGGGGGAGGAGATACGCAGTATTTT. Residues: CASSYRTGGGDTQYF.

The CDR3 sequence is CASPPGGGHLYNEQFF. CDR3 in DNA: TGTGCCAGCCCTCCGGGAGGGGGACACCTCTACAATGAGCAGTTCTTC. The chain carries TRBV6-2 or TRBV6-3 and TRBJ2-1; TRBD2 matches at 8 bases. This CDR3 comprises 16 residues. The germline V gene encodes CDR1 MNHEY and CDR2 SVGEGT. The V gene end was trimmed by 8 bases and the J gene end by 3 bases; junction bases not matched to a gene: 12.

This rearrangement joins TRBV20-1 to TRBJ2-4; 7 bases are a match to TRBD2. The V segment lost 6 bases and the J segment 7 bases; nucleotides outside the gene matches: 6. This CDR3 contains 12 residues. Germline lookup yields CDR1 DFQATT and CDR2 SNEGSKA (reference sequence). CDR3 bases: TGCAGTGCCCCCAGCGGGGCTAACATTCAGTACTTC. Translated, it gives CSAPSGANIQYF.

The CDR3: CSARFNSGSSYEQYF. DNA of the CDR3: TGCAGTGCTAGATTTAATAGCGGTAGCTCCTACGAGCAGTACTTC. The V call is TRBV20-1, the J call TRBJ2-7; a possible D gene is TRBD2 (6 bases). The CDR3 runs 15 residues. CDR1 is DFQATT and CDR2 is SNEGSKA in the germline V gene (reference sequence). Trimming took off 2 bases at V and 0 bases at J, with 14 bases between the two ends.

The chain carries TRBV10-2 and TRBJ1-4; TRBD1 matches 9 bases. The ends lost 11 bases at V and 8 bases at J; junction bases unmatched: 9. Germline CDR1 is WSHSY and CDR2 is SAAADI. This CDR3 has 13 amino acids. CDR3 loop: CAARTGGEEKLFF. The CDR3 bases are TGCGCCGCTCGAACAGGGGGCGAAGAAAAACTGTTTTTT.

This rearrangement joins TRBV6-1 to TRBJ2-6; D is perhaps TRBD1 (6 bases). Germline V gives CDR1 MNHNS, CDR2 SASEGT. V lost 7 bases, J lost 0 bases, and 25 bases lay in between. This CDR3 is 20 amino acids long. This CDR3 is CASTPVRGIAPSSGANVLTF. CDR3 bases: TGTGCCAGCACCCCCGTGAGGGGGATAGCTCCGAGCTCTGGGGCCAACGTCCTGACTTTC.

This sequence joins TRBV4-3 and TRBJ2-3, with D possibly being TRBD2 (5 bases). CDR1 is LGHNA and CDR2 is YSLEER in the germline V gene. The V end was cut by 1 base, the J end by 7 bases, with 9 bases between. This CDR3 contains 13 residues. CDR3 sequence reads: CASSQVREYTQYF. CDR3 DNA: TGCGCCAGCAGCCAAGTCCGGGAATATACGCAGTATTTT.

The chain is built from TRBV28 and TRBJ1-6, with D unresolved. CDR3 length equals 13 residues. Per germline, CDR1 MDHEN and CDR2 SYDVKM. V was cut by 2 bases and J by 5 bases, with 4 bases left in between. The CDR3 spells CASSLPDNSPLHF. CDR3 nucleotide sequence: TGTGCCAGCAGTTTACCGGATAATTCACCCCTCCACTTT.

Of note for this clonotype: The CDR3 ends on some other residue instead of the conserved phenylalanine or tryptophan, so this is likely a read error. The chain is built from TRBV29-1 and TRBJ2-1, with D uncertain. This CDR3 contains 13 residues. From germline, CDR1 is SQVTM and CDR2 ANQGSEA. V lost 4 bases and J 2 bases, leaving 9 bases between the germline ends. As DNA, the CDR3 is TGCAGCGTTGTTCTCACAACCTACAATGAGCAGTTCTGC. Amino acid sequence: CSVVLTTYNEQFC.

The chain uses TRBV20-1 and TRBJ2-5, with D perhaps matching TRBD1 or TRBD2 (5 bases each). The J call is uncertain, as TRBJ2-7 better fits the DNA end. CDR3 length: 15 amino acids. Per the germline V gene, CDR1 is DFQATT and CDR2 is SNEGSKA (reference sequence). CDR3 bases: TGCAGTGCTAGAGATGCGAGGGCAGGGAACTACGAGCAGTACTTC. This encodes CSARDARAGNYEQYF.

The CDR3 loop reads CASGAGPYEQYF. In DNA, the CDR3 is TGTGCCAGCGGCGCAGGGCCCTACGAGCAGTACTTC. V gene TRBV2 combines with J gene TRBJ2-7, with D possibly matching TRBD1 (5 bases). The CDR3 sequence is 12 residues long. Germline lookup yields CDR1 SNHLY and CDR2 FYNNEI. Trimming removed 8 bases from V and 2 bases from J, with 10 bases in between.

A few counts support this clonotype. This CDR3 reads CSASHGTQTYEQYF. The DNA for the CDR3 is TGCAGTGCCTCCCACGGGACTCAAACCTACGAGCAGTACTTC. The rearrangement links TRBV20-1 to TRBJ2-7; TRBD2 might be the D (6 bases). Per germline, CDR1 DFQATT and CDR2 SNEGSKA (reference sequence). This CDR3 spans 14 amino acids. Between the trimmed V and J ends, which lost 6 bases and 2 bases, there was a span of 17 bases.

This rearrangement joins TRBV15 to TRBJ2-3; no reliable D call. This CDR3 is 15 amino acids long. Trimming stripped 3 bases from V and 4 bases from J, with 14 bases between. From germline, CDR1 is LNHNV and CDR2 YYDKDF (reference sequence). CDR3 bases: TGTGCCACCAGCAGTGCTCAGCGTTGGCCAGATACGCAGTATTTT. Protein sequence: CATSSAQRWPDTQYF.

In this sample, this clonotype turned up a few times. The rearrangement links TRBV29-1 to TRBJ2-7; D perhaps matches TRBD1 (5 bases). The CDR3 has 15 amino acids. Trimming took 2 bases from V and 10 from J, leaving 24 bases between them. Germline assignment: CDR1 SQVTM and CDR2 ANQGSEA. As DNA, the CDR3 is TGCAGCGTTGAATCGGCAGGTGGGGCAGGTATAACCCAGTACTTC. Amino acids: CSVESAGGAGITQYF.

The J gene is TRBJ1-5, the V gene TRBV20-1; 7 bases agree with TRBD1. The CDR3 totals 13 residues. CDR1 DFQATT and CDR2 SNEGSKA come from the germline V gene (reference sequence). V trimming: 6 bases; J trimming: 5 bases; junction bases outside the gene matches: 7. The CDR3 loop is CSAQTGTDQPQHF. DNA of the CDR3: TGCAGTGCCCAGACAGGGACCGATCAGCCCCAGCATTTT.

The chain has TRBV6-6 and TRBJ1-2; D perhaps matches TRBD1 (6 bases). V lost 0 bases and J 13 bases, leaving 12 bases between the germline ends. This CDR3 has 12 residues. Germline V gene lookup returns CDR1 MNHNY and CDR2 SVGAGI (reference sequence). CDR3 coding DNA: TGTGCCAGCAGTTACTCGAAGGAACAGGGCACCTTC. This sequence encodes CASSYSKEQGTF.